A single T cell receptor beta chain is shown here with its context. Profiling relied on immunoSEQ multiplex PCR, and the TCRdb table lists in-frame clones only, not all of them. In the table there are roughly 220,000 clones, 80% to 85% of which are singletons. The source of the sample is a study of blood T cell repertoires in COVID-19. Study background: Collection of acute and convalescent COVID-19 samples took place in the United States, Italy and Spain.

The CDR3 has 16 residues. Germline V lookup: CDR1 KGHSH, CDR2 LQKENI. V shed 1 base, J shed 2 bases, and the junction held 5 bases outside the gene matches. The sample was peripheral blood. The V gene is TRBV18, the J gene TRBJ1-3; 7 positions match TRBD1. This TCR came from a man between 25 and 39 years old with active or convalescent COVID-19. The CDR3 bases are TGTGCCAGCTCACCACAGCAGGGGGAAGCTGGAAACACCATATATTTT. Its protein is CASSPQQGEAGNTIYF.